The next 8 T cell receptor beta chains were all read from a single sample in a study of T-cell memory formation after mild COVID-19. TCRdb reprocessed the 5' RACE reads with MiXCR, giving one entry per CDR3 protein. The sample has about 390,000 distinct CDR3 sequences, approximately 16% seen once. The specimen was PBMCs or a T cell subset sorted from them (not recorded which). These TCRs come from a man between 18 and 29 years old who had mild COVID-19 (a few samples of this study predate the infection). Cell type and time point are not known.

The chain links TRBV5-6 to TRBJ2-5; the match to TRBD2 covers 8 bases. V was clipped by 4 bases and J by 5 bases; unmatched bases: 13. The CDR3 spans 16 residues. Germline CDR1 SGHDT, CDR2 YYEEEE. For the CDR3, the DNA is TGTGCCAGCAGCCCACCGGGACTAGGAAGGGTCGAGACCCAGTACTTC. Residues: CASSPPGLGRVETQYF.

The J gene is TRBJ1-5, the V gene TRBV7-9; D gene uncertain. CDR3 length: 14 residues. The germline gives CDR1 SEHNR, CDR2 FQNEAQ (reference sequence). V was clipped by 3 bases and J by 6 bases, with 12 bases between them. The CDR3 sequence: CASSFATPGQPQHF. Here the CDR3 DNA reads TGTGCCAGCAGCTTCGCGACCCCAGGTCAGCCCCAGCATTTT.

This clonotype was seen more than once but under ten times. The chain joins TRBV7-9 to TRBJ2-1; tentatively, D is TRBD2 (7 bases). The V end lost 3 bases, the J end lost 10 bases, and 28 bases lay between the germline ends. CDR1 and CDR2 from the germline V gene are SEHNR and FQNEAQ (reference sequence). CDR3 length equals 18 residues. The CDR3: CASSFYGLKGGARVEQFF. CDR3 DNA sequence: TGTGCCAGCAGCTTTTATGGACTTAAGGGGGGGGCCCGGGTCGAGCAGTTCTTC.

The chain combines TRBV7-8 with TRBJ1-1; the D gene is possibly TRBD1 (6 bases). Germline CDR1 reads SGHVS; CDR2 reads FQNEAQ. The CDR3 extends over 15 amino acids. Trimming shortened V by 1 base and J by 4 bases, and 13 bases separated the two germline ends. This chain's CDR3 is CASSLVPRGGTEAFF. The CDR3 coding sequence is TGTGCCAGCAGCTTAGTTCCCAGGGGAGGCACTGAAGCTTTCTTT. Drawing the rest from reference TRBV7-8 and TRBJ1-1, the complete variable domain is GAGVSQSPRYKVAKRGQDVALRCDPISGHVSLFWYQQALGQGPEFLTYFQNEAQLDKSGLPSDRFFAERPEGSVSTLKIQRTQQEDSAVYLCASSLVPRGGTEAFFGQGTRLTVV.

This chain's CDR3 is CASSQGTAISNQPQHF. The CDR3 DNA reads TGCGCCAGCAGCCAAGGGACAGCTATTAGCAATCAGCCCCAGCATTTT. The V call is TRBV4-1, the J call TRBJ1-5, with D possibly being TRBD1 (6 bases). CDR3 length equals 16 residues. Trimming pared 1 base from V and 0 bases from J, leaving 10 bases between. CDR1 and CDR2 (germline): MGHRA, YSYEKL.

The chain carries TRBV7-3 and TRBJ2-1; D tentatively reads TRBD1 or TRBD2 (6 bases each). Germline CDR1 SGHTA, CDR2 FQGTGA. Trimming took 6 bases from V and 13 from J, leaving 22 bases between them. There are 14 residues in the CDR3. Here the CDR3 DNA reads TGTGCCAGCAGGGCCACGGGGGCCCTCGGATATCAGTTCTTC. It encodes CASRATGALGYQFF.

CDR3 DNA sequence: TGTGCCAGCAGCCCCCTCGCCTGGCCGGGCACAGATACGCAGTATTTT. Amino acids: CASSPLAWPGTDTQYF. J is TRBJ2-3 and V is TRBV7-2; D is unresolved. V lost 5 bases to trimming and J lost 1 base, with 16 bases between them. Germline CDR1 SGHTA, CDR2 FQGNSA. This CDR3 contains 16 residues.

This clonotype turned up a few times. This chain joins TRBV7-3 and TRBJ2-1; D gene ambiguous. V lost 8 bases to trimming and J lost 8 bases, with 13 bases between them. The CDR3 contains 12 residues. Germline values: CDR1 SGHTA, CDR2 FQGTGA. CDR3 nucleotides: TGTGCCAGCGGCAGGTCCCCGTATGAGCAGTTCTTC. It is translated as CASGRSPYEQFF.